One T cell receptor (beta chain) is described in this entry. What it binds is unknown. This sample was taken from a study of T-cell reconstitution after alpha-beta-depleted transplantation in children. Whole-study findings and limits: Some patients' high day-60 TCRbeta diversity was traced to surviving recipient T cells and thymic progenitors. A year post-transplant, T-cell counts and diversity derived mostly from newly produced T cells. Reportedly, roughly two months post-transplant, alpha-beta T cells arose from several hundred expanded graft clones.

The CDR3 contains 14 residues. The V and J ends lost 3 bases and 5 bases, in that order; junction bases with no gene match: 6. The germline CDR1 and CDR2 sequences are DFQATT and SNEGSKA (reference sequence). This sample's TCRbeta library carried unique molecular identifier barcodes. MiXCR was run by TCRdb on the PCR reads, yielding one entry per CDR3 protein. The sample lists about 600,000 distinct CDR3 sequences, under 25% occurring once. This specimen was PBMCs, mostly from graft donor cells, taken 360 days after TCRalphabeta/CD19-depleted stem cell transplant. This chain connects TRBV20-1 to TRBJ2-5, with TRBD1 identical over 10 bases. The TCR comes from a boy under three years old who had a stem cell transplant for acute myeloid leukemia, so the T cells may come from the graft donor. The CDR3 DNA reads as TGCAGTGCTAGGACAGGGGGCAGATATGAGACCCAGTACTTC. Its protein is CSARTGGRYETQYF.